A single T cell receptor (beta chain) is shown here with its context. Its antigen remains unidentified. It has no much larger one-base neighbor in the sample; base qualities were not kept. From each donor, a single peripheral blood sample of about 120 mL on average was drawn into heparinised tubes. A BD FACSAria II was used to sort naive, central memory, regulatory and stem cell-like memory CD4+ T cells with a panel that included CD45RO, CCR7, CD25, CD127, CD95 and CD27. All sorted populations exceeded 95% purity. PBMCs were isolated immediately by Lymphoprep density gradient centrifugation and stained directly without culture. So that batch effects would be minimized, each experiment stained and sorted samples in pairs, pairing one healthy donor with one patient. The data belong to a study of beta chain features in type 1 diabetes (dated by TCRdb to the late 2010s). In the study overall: Mean age, gender distribution, total cell number and subset yield did not differ between patients and healthy donors. A total of roughly 100 million sorted cells were examined across all samples, and the number of cells per subset was strongly correlated with RNA yield. The study compared the TCRB repertoires of sorted circulating CD4+ T cell subsets in recently diagnosed type 1 diabetes patients with those in matched healthy donors. Regulatory and stem cell-like memory subsets were isolated from only 8 patients and roughly 8 healthy donors, whereas naive and central memory subsets came from all 30 or so donors.

The entire isolated RNA was reverse transcribed using the High Capacity cDNA Reverse Transcription Kit, and thus expressed TCRB transcripts were sequenced. Deep immunoSEQ sequencing was applied to naive, central memory and regulatory T cell samples, giving an average of approximately 3.8 million total reads per sample. Sorted cells were lysed in RLT buffer and RNA was extracted with DNase-treated RNeasy Micro or Mini kits, depending on cell number. Each cell subset was processed on its own to prevent cross-contamination, while patient and healthy donor samples were processed together. TCRB sequences were amplified from cDNA with the immunoSEQ multiplex PCR, producing 87-bp fragments spanning the CDR3 region. Sequencing of the amplicons was done on the Illumina HiSeq platform. The authors processed their data as follows. Synthetic template baselines were used to correct PCR bias computationally, reads within Hamming distance 2 were collapsed together, and singletons that could not be merged were discarded. Reads were aligned to IMGT to assign V, D and J genes, CDR3 length, and insertions or deletions at six rearrangement sites. Clonotype counts were normalized to sorted cell number within each subset before computing true diversity and Gini coefficients with the tcR R package. The overlap coefficient, calculated on TCRB nucleotide sequences, was used to measure repertoire sharing. Out-of-frame TCRB sequences from naive cells were analyzed to stand in for the pre-selection repertoire. Not all clones reach the TCRdb copy of this immuneACCESS table, which keeps in-frame sequences only. Checked studies attribute under half of the gap to unresolved V genes and leave the rest unexplained. V, J and clone size are those of that table, while D and trimming were read from the DNA. This sample gives over 600,000 clones in total; around 12% of them show up just once. Jointly, the top ten make up more than 0.09% of the sample.

The trim is 5 bases for V and 0 bases for J, with a gap of 12 bases between the germline ends. In the germline V gene (reference sequence), CDR1 corresponds to SEHNR and CDR2 to FQNEAQ. The CDR3 goes from the cysteine to the phenylalanine over 15 residues. Only the CDR3 region is kept as DNA, spanning 45 bases read in frame from base 1. Overall results and qualifications from the work: Sequencing cDNA rather than genomic DNA could over-represent highly expressing activated cells, although activation and CD3 levels did not differ between groups. Type 1 diabetes patients showed a moderate but significant shortening of TCRB CDR3 length in all four CD4+ subsets. Naive, central memory and regulatory TCRB repertoires appeared more similar among patients than among healthy donors. Only small numbers of individuals were included in the HLA sub-analyses, which left unresolved whether HLA type had any influence on TCRB rearrangement. Patients with type 1 diabetes made fewer insertions and deleted more nucleotides at VDJ recombination sites, implying thymic rearrangement abnormalities. PCR may preferentially amplify shorter templates, but because patient and control samples were amplified and corrected together, any resulting skew would affect both groups equally.

The chain was built from TRBV7-9 and TRBJ2-3, and TRBD2 may be the D gene, going by 5 matching bases. The TCR originated in a man younger than 45 with type 1 diabetes. The material sequenced was naive CD4+ T cells from blood. This specimen's cell subset or site label, interpreted: true naive CD4+ T cells. The CDR3 sequence is CASSPQLGSTDTQYF. The DNA sequence is TGTGCCAGCAGCCCACAACTAGGGAGCACAGATACGCAGTATTTT.